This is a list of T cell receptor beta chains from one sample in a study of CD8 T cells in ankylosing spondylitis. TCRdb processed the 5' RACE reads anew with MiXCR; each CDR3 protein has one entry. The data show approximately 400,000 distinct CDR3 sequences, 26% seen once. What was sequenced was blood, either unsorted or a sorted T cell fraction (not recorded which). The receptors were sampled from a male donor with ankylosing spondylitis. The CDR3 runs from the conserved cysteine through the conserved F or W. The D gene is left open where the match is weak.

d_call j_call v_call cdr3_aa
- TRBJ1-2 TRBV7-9 CASSLGTAYGYTF
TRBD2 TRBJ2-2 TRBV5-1 CASRETSGDTGELFF
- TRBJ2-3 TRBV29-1 CSAAGRGPSTDTQYF
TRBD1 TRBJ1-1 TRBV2 CAQGGQGPNTEAFF
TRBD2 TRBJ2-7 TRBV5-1 CASSRGDGAAEQYF
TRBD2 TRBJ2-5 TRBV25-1 CASSEREAQETQYF
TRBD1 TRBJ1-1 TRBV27 CASRDSDRGNTEAFF
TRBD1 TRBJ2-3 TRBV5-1 CASHLQGAGADTQYF
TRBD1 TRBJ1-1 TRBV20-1 CSARKQGPGLDTEAFF
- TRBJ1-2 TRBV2 CASSDMGGNYGYTF
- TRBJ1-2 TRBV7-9 CASSIDGYGYTF
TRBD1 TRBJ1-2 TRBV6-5 CASSSLTGGTLYGYTF
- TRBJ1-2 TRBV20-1 CSARDSGEDGYTF
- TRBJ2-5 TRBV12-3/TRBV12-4 CASAPGHRYF
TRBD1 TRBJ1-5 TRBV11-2 CASSKTGELRNQPQHF
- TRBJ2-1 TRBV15 CATSRVLGSLGNEQFF
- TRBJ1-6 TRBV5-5 CASSLRANSPLHF
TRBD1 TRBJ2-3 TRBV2 CASSRQGLNTDTQYF
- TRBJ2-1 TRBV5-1 CASSLLDLPYNEQFF
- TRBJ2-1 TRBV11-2 CASSLDGTNYNEQFF
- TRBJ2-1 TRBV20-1 CSASYGYSYNEQFF
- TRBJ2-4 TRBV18 CASSPSTVKNIQYF